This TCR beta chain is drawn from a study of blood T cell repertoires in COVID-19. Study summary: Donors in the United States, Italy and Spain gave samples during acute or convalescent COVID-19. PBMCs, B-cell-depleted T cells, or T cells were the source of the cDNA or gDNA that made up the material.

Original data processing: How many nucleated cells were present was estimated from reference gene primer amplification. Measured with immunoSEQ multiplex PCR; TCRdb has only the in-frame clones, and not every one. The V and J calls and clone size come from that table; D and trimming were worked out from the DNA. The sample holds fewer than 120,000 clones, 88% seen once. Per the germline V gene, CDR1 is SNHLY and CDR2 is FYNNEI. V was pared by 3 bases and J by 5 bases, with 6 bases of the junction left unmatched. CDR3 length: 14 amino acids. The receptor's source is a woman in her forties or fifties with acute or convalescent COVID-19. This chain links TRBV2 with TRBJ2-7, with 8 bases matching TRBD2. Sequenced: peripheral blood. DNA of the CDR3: TGTGCCAGCAGTGAGTTAACTAGCGGCCACGAGCAGTACTTC. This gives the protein CASSELTSGHEQYF.